This TCR beta chain was retrieved from a study of blood T cell repertoires in COVID-19. For the study at large: The samples span acute and convalescent COVID-19 from the United States, Italy and Spain. In each case, the material was cDNA or gDNA derived from T cells, B-cell-depleted T cells, or PBMCs.

Original processing notes: Reference gene primer amplification gave estimated nucleated cell counts. Clones were read by immunoSEQ multiplex PCR, and TCRdb kept only the in-frame ones, dropping some. V, J and clone size are those of that table, while D and trimming were read from the DNA. The sample yields fewer than 120,000 clones, about 85% seen once. The CDR3 contains 15 residues. Germline assignment: CDR1 KGHSH and CDR2 LQKENI. J lost 4 bases, V lost 6 bases, and 10 bases had no gene match. The chain combines TRBV18 with TRBJ2-7; the match to TRBD1 covers 9 bases. The clonotype was recovered from a human donor in a cohort sampled during active COVID-19. The sample consisted of peripheral blood. The CDR3 spells CASSPGTGSLYEQYF. CDR3 sequence (DNA): TGTGCCAGCTCCCCCGGGACAGGGTCGTTATACGAGCAGTACTTC.